The rows below give T cell receptor beta chains drawn from one sample of a study of cytomegalovirus exposure and HLA in healthy donors. Method: immunoSEQ multiplex PCR; TCRdb's copy keeps in-frame clones and lacks some. This table holds tens of thousands of clones, about four fifths found once. Sequencing used PBMCs. The receptor set was obtained from a young man in good health and CMV-seronegative. CDR3s include the opening cysteine and the closing phenylalanine or tryptophan. The order of the fields is D gene, V gene, J gene, clone size, CDR3 DNA, CDR3 protein. A D gene is named only where the DNA matches it firmly. Rows give clone size only sometimes, using once, few, many, or a class for an expanded clone.

d_gene: .; v_gene: TRBV13; j_gene: TRBJ2-5; abundance: .; CDR3nt: TGTGCCAGCAGCCTAGCGTTCCAAGAGACCCAGTACTTC; CDR3aa: CASSLAFQETQYF
d_gene: .; v_gene: TRBV29-1; j_gene: TRBJ2-2; abundance: .; CDR3nt: TGCAGCCATGGTGGAGGCACCGGGGAGCTGTTTTTT; CDR3aa: CSHGGGTGELFF
d_gene: .; v_gene: TRBV15; j_gene: TRBJ2-4; abundance: .; CDR3nt: TGTGCCACCAGCTACGGACAGGCCAAAAACATTCAGTACTTC; CDR3aa: CATSYGQAKNIQYF
d_gene: TRBD1; v_gene: TRBV7-9; j_gene: TRBJ1-1; abundance: .; CDR3nt: TGTGCCAGCACGCGGGACAGGAGAAAGAACACTGAAGCTTTCTTT; CDR3aa: CASTRDRRKNTEAFF
d_gene: TRBD2; v_gene: TRBV7-6; j_gene: TRBJ2-7; abundance: .; CDR3nt: TGTGCCAGCAGCAGTAGCGGGAGCTCCTACGAGCAGTACTTC; CDR3aa: CASSSSGSSYEQYF
d_gene: TRBD2; v_gene: TRBV4-2; j_gene: TRBJ2-2; abundance: .; CDR3nt: TGTGCCAGCAGCCTGACTAGCTTTAGTCTCACCGGGGAGCTGTTTTTT; CDR3aa: CASSLTSFSLTGELFF
d_gene: .; v_gene: TRBV11-2; j_gene: TRBJ2-7; abundance: .; CDR3nt: TGTGCCAGCAGCTTCGTTTCCTACGAGCAGTACTTC; CDR3aa: CASSFVSYEQYF
d_gene: .; v_gene: TRBV10-3; j_gene: TRBJ2-1; abundance: once; CDR3nt: TGTGCCATCAGATTAGCGGATAGCTCCTACAATGAGCAGTTCTTC; CDR3aa: CAIRLADSSYNEQFF
d_gene: .; v_gene: TRBV2; j_gene: TRBJ2-2; abundance: few; CDR3nt: TGTGCCAGCAGTGGAGACAGCCGGGCCGGGGAGCTGTTTTTT; CDR3aa: CASSGDSRAGELFF
d_gene: .; v_gene: TRBV29-1; j_gene: TRBJ2-1; abundance: few; CDR3nt: TGCAGCGTTGCCCCTCGGGAGTACAATGAGCAGTTCTTC; CDR3aa: CSVAPREYNEQFF
d_gene: TRBD1; v_gene: TRBV25-1; j_gene: TRBJ2-3; abundance: .; CDR3nt: TGTGCCAGCAGTGTAGACAGGGGGGATTCAGATACGCAGTATTTT; CDR3aa: CASSVDRGDSDTQYF
d_gene: .; v_gene: TRBV13; j_gene: TRBJ2-1; abundance: .; CDR3nt: TGTGCCAGCAGCCCCCGAAGGGGAGGTGAGCAGTTCTTC; CDR3aa: CASSPRRGGEQFF
d_gene: TRBD1; v_gene: TRBV5-1; j_gene: TRBJ2-2; abundance: .; CDR3nt: TGCGCCAGCAGCTTGGGGGGATGGGACAGGGTGGTATCCGGGGAGCTGTTTTTT; CDR3aa: CASSLGGWDRVVSGELFF
d_gene: TRBD2; v_gene: TRBV7-7; j_gene: TRBJ2-1; abundance: .; CDR3nt: TGTGCTAGCAGCCTACTTCCTACTAGCGAATCTTACAATGAGCAGTTCTTC; CDR3aa: CASSLLPTSESYNEQFF
d_gene: .; v_gene: TRBV9; j_gene: TRBJ2-1; abundance: .; CDR3nt: TGTGCCAGCAGCGTAGGGGCAGGAAAAACAGACAATGAGCAGTTCTTC; CDR3aa: CASSVGAGKTDNEQFF
d_gene: .; v_gene: TRBV6-5; j_gene: TRBJ1-6; abundance: .; CDR3nt: TGTGCCAGCAGTTACTCGAATAGGGGAGGCGCACCCCTCCACTTT; CDR3aa: CASSYSNRGGAPLHF
d_gene: TRBD1; v_gene: TRBV30; j_gene: TRBJ1-1; abundance: .; CDR3nt: TGTGCCTTCGGACAGGGTGGCACTGAAGCTTTCTTT; CDR3aa: CAFGQGGTEAFF
d_gene: TRBD1; v_gene: TRBV2; j_gene: TRBJ2-7; abundance: .; CDR3nt: TGTGCCGGCAACGAATTGACAGGGGCCTACGAGCAGTACTTC; CDR3aa: CAGNELTGAYEQYF
d_gene: TRBD2; v_gene: TRBV7-2; j_gene: TRBJ2-1; abundance: .; CDR3nt: TGTGCCAGCAGCTTGCGCGGGAGTGAGGTGTACAATGAGCAGTTCTTC; CDR3aa: CASSLRGSEVYNEQFF
d_gene: TRBD2; v_gene: TRBV9; j_gene: TRBJ2-1; abundance: once; CDR3nt: TGTGCCAGCAGGAAGGCGGGGGGCAATGAGCAGTTCTTC; CDR3aa: CASRKAGGNEQFF
d_gene: TRBD2; v_gene: TRBV19; j_gene: TRBJ2-3; abundance: .; CDR3nt: TGTGCCAGTAGTCTACTTAGCGGGATCGGACCGGATACGCAGTATTTT; CDR3aa: CASSLLSGIGPDTQYF
d_gene: .; v_gene: TRBV7-6; j_gene: TRBJ2-3; abundance: once; CDR3nt: TGTGCCAGCAGCTTAGAGCGGACTAGCACAGATACGCAGTATTTT; CDR3aa: CASSLERTSTDTQYF
d_gene: TRBD1; v_gene: TRBV6-5; j_gene: TRBJ2-3; abundance: once; CDR3nt: TGTGCCATCATGACAGGGCCAGATACGCAGTATTTT; CDR3aa: CAIMTGPDTQYF
d_gene: TRBD1; v_gene: TRBV4-3; j_gene: TRBJ1-1; abundance: once; CDR3nt: TGCGCCAGCAGCCAACGACAGGGGAACACTGAAGCTTTCTTT; CDR3aa: CASSQRQGNTEAFF
d_gene: TRBD1; v_gene: TRBV11-3; j_gene: TRBJ2-1; abundance: .; CDR3nt: TGTGCCAGCAGCTGGGACAGGGCACACTACAATGAGCAGTTCTTC; CDR3aa: CASSWDRAHYNEQFF
d_gene: .; v_gene: TRBV5-1; j_gene: TRBJ2-1; abundance: .; CDR3nt: TGCGCCAGCAGCTCATCAGGGGTTTCCTACAATGAGCAGTTCTTC; CDR3aa: CASSSSGVSYNEQFF
d_gene: TRBD1; v_gene: TRBV6-5; j_gene: TRBJ2-1; abundance: .; CDR3nt: TGTGCCAGCAGGGCGAGGGGGCCCTACAATGAGCAGTTCTTC; CDR3aa: CASRARGPYNEQFF
d_gene: TRBD1; v_gene: TRBV11-3; j_gene: TRBJ2-7; abundance: .; CDR3nt: TGTGCCAGCAGCCTGACCGGGACAGGGACCTACGAGCAGTACTTC; CDR3aa: CASSLTGTGTYEQYF
d_gene: .; v_gene: TRBV9; j_gene: TRBJ2-5; abundance: .; CDR3nt: TGTGCCAGCAGCGCCCGCCTCGGGGTGGGCTTGGGAGAGACCCAGTACTTC; CDR3aa: CASSARLGVGLGETQYF
d_gene: .; v_gene: TRBV10-3; j_gene: TRBJ1-1; abundance: .; CDR3nt: TGTGCCATCACAGAACAGGGTTCCACTGAAGCTTTCTTT; CDR3aa: CAITEQGSTEAFF
d_gene: TRBD1; v_gene: TRBV9; j_gene: TRBJ1-2; abundance: .; CDR3nt: TGTGCCAGCAGCGTCCGGGACAGCTATGGCTACACCTTC; CDR3aa: CASSVRDSYGYTF
d_gene: .; v_gene: TRBV25-1; j_gene: TRBJ1-6; abundance: once; CDR3nt: TGTGCCAGCACTCGGGGGAGTTATAATTCACCCCTCCACTTT; CDR3aa: CASTRGSYNSPLHF
d_gene: .; v_gene: TRBV21-1; j_gene: TRBJ2-1; abundance: .; CDR3nt: TGTGCCAGCATAGGGAGAGACTCCTACAATGAGCAGTTCTTC; CDR3aa: CASIGRDSYNEQFF
d_gene: .; v_gene: TRBV7-2; j_gene: TRBJ1-1; abundance: .; CDR3nt: TGTGCCAGCAGCTTAGCGTCCAGGGCCACTGAAGCTTTCTTT; CDR3aa: CASSLASRATEAFF
d_gene: .; v_gene: TRBV29-1; j_gene: TRBJ1-2; abundance: .; CDR3nt: TGCAGCGTCAAGGGGGGGCCGACTCGATCGCCGTACGGCTACACCTTC; CDR3aa: CSVKGGPTRSPYGYTF
d_gene: .; v_gene: TRBV7-9; j_gene: TRBJ2-1; abundance: .; CDR3nt: TGTGCCAGCAGCTTACAACGACTAGGAAACAATGAGCAGTTCTTC; CDR3aa: CASSLQRLGNNEQFF
d_gene: .; v_gene: TRBV7-2; j_gene: TRBJ2-1; abundance: .; CDR3nt: TGTGCCAGTAGAGGGCAGCCCGCGAGTGAGCAGTTCTTC; CDR3aa: CASRGQPASEQFF
d_gene: .; v_gene: TRBV7-2; j_gene: TRBJ2-1; abundance: .; CDR3nt: TGTGCCAGCAGCTTAGCACAGATCTATGAGCAGTTCTTC; CDR3aa: CASSLAQIYEQFF
d_gene: TRBD1; v_gene: TRBV27; j_gene: TRBJ2-7; abundance: .; CDR3nt: TGTGCCAGCAGTTTAGGACAGGGCCCCTGGGAGCAGTACTTC; CDR3aa: CASSLGQGPWEQYF
d_gene: .; v_gene: TRBV7-9; j_gene: TRBJ2-7; abundance: .; CDR3nt: TGTGCCAGCAGCTTAGAGGGCAGGGGCGGGTACTTC; CDR3aa: CASSLEGRGGYF
d_gene: TRBD1; v_gene: TRBV14; j_gene: TRBJ2-3; abundance: .; CDR3nt: TGTGCCAGCAGCTTGAGGACAGGGTTGGGCACAGATACGCAGTATTTT; CDR3aa: CASSLRTGLGTDTQYF
d_gene: TRBD1; v_gene: TRBV18; j_gene: TRBJ2-7; abundance: once; CDR3nt: TGTGCCAGCTCAGCGCAGGGGGCTTACGAGCAGTACTTC; CDR3aa: CASSAQGAYEQYF
d_gene: .; v_gene: TRBV6-6; j_gene: TRBJ2-3; abundance: few; CDR3nt: TGTGCCAGCAGCTCTGTAGCGGCTAGCACAGATACGCAGTATTTT; CDR3aa: CASSSVAASTDTQYF
d_gene: TRBD1; v_gene: TRBV5-1; j_gene: TRBJ1-1; abundance: .; CDR3nt: TGCGCCAGCAGCCGCCGACAGGGGGCGACGTGGGCTGAAGCTTTCTTT; CDR3aa: CASSRRQGATWAEAFF
d_gene: .; v_gene: TRBV7-8; j_gene: TRBJ2-4; abundance: .; CDR3nt: TGTGCCAGCAGCTTAGGCCCGGGAGTCAACATTCAGTACTTC; CDR3aa: CASSLGPGVNIQYF
d_gene: .; v_gene: TRBV2; j_gene: TRBJ2-7; abundance: .; CDR3nt: TGTGCCAGCAGTGAATCTGGAGCTCGCGAGCAGTACTTC; CDR3aa: CASSESGAREQYF
d_gene: .; v_gene: TRBV20-1; j_gene: TRBJ2-7; abundance: .; CDR3nt: TGCAGTGCTAGAACAGGGCGGGAGCAGTACTTC; CDR3aa: CSARTGREQYF
d_gene: .; v_gene: TRBV27; j_gene: TRBJ1-1; abundance: once; CDR3nt: TGTGCCAGCAGTTTATCTCAACAGATAATGAACACTGAAGCTTTCTTT; CDR3aa: CASSLSQQIMNTEAFF